These 3 T cell receptor beta chains came from one sample sequenced in a study of OX40 agonist ivuxolimab in advanced cancers. The table came from immunoSEQ multiplex PCR; TCRdb's copy has only in-frame clones and leaves some out. There are roughly 93,000 clones in the sample; approximately 80% occur only once, and less than 6% lies in the top ten. The sample here was CD4+ or CD8+ T cells sorted from blood, taken in a trial of the OX40 agonist ivuxolimab. The receptors originated from an adult with an advanced solid tumor such as melanoma, head and neck, liver or kidney cancer.

A single count supports this clone. This sequence joins TRBV5-8 and TRBJ1-5; possible D gene TRBD1, 6 bases. The V gene lost 4 bases and the J gene lost 4 bases, with 15 bases spanning the gap. The CDR3 spans 15 residues. Germline CDR1 is SGHTS and CDR2 is YDEGEE. CDR3 DNA: TGTGCCAGCAGCCAAGAACAGGGTCCGAATCAGCCCCAGCATTTT. This sequence encodes CASSQEQGPNQPQHF.

This chain links TRBV7-3 with TRBJ2-3; D possibly corresponds to TRBD2 (5 bases). Trimming pared 6 bases from V and 5 bases from J, leaving 15 bases between. This CDR3 region has 14 residues. Germline CDR1 reads SGHTA; CDR2 reads FQGTGA. Here the CDR3 reads CASSPSLAGDTQYF. The DNA for the CDR3 is TGTGCCAGCAGTCCAAGCCTAGCCGGAGATACGCAGTATTTT.

The chain joins TRBV7-2 to TRBJ2-6, with 7 bases fitting TRBD2. The ends lost 2 bases at V and 4 bases at J; junction bases unmatched: 14. The CDR3 loop spans 19 amino acids. Germline loops: CDR1 SGHTA, CDR2 FQGNSA. The CDR3 DNA follows: TGTGCCAGCAGCTTAACGCGCGCTCGGGGGGTCACCGGGGCCAACGTCCTGACTTTC. Amino acid sequence: CASSLTRARGVTGANVLTF.